The 21 T cell receptor beta chains given below trace back to one sample, sequenced in a study of T cell repertoires in cytomegalovirus infection. Each CDR3 protein gets one entry after TCRdb re-called the reads with MiXCR. The sample carries around 300,000 distinct CDR3 sequences, around 9.5% recorded once. Sequencing was carried out using PBMCs. The receptors derive from a human donor in good health (CMV status not recorded). Some clones in this sample may be carry-over from other donors' samples.

This CDR3 reads CASSRAGMSSYEQYF. CDR3 coding DNA: TGTGCCAGCTCACGGGCGGGCATGTCATCCTACGAGCAGTACTTC. This chain uses TRBV18 with TRBJ2-7, with D possibly TRBD2 on 5 matching bases. Germline V gives CDR1 KGHSH, CDR2 LQKENI. The CDR3 runs to 15 residues. Trimming shortened V by 4 bases and J by 1 base, and 14 bases separated the two germline ends.

In this sample, this clonotype turned up many times. V and J are TRBV5-6 and TRBJ2-5; 7 positions match TRBD2. The CDR3 extends over 15 amino acids. CDR1 SGHDT and CDR2 YYEEEE come from the germline V gene. V dropped 0 bases and J dropped 4; count of bases not matched to a gene: 6. CDR3 sequence (DNA): TGTGCCAGCAGCTTGGCCGGGACGGGGGGAGAGACCCAGTACTTC. This gives the protein CASSLAGTGGETQYF.

This clonotype has a count of ten or more. The chain has TRBV7-2 and TRBJ2-3; 9 bases map to TRBD2. The V segment lost 5 bases and the J segment 8 bases; nucleotides outside the gene matches: 11. The CDR3 totals 15 residues. Germline V gives CDR1 SGHTA, CDR2 FQGNSA. The DNA for the CDR3 is TGTGCCAGCAGCCTACCGAGCGGGAGGTCTAGTACGCAGTATTTT. Translating gives CASSLPSGRSSTQYF.

In its sample, this clonotype was seen a few times. V and J are TRBV7-9 and TRBJ1-2; a weak D match, TRBD1 (5 bases). The CDR3 is 13 residues long. Trimming pared 4 bases from V and 8 bases from J, leaving 14 bases between. Germline values: CDR1 SEHNR, CDR2 FQNEAQ (reference sequence). The CDR3 DNA reads TGTGCCAGCAGCTCCTCGCCAGGGTTAGGCTACACCTTC. Its translation: CASSSSPGLGYTF.

This clonotype was recorded many times. CDR3 protein: CASSQTSNEQYF. CDR3 bases: TGTGCCAGCAGTCAAACGAGCAACGAGCAGTACTTC. The chain employs TRBV6-1 and TRBJ2-7; D is uncertain. Trimming took off 5 bases at V and 5 bases at J, with 10 bases between the two ends. There are 12 residues in the CDR3. Germline V gene sequence: CDR1 MNHNS, CDR2 SASEGT.

A few counts support this clonotype. The rearrangement uses TRBV28 and TRBJ1-3; D is ambiguous. The length of the CDR3 is 15 residues. From germline, CDR1 is MDHEN and CDR2 SYDVKM. Trimming removed 5 bases at V and 2 bases at J, with 13 bases between. CDR3 DNA sequence: TGTGCCAGCAGTCGCCAACGAGGGACTGGAAACACCATATATTTT. It codes for CASSRQRGTGNTIYF.

This clonotype has at least ten counts. This chain connects TRBV12-3 or TRBV12-4 to TRBJ1-6, with TRBD1 matching 8 bases. With V trimmed by 5 bases and J by 5 bases, 5 bases remained unmatched. The CDR3 has 15 residues. The CDR3 DNA sequence: TGTGCCAGCAGTCCCGGGGACAGGAATAATTCACCCCTCCACTTT. It specifies CASSPGDRNNSPLHF.

The V gene is TRBV30, the J gene TRBJ2-7, with 7 nucleotides matching TRBD1. From germline, CDR1 is GTSNPN and CDR2 SVGIG (reference sequence). This CDR3 has 13 residues. The ends lost 2 bases at V and 4 bases at J; junction bases unmatched: 5. The chain's CDR3 is CAWSRDSQYEQYF. The CDR3 DNA reads as TGTGCCTGGAGTCGGGACAGCCAGTACGAGCAGTACTTC. Drawing the rest from reference TRBV30 and TRBJ2-7, the complete variable domain is SQTIHQWPATLVQPVGSPLSLECTVEGTSNPNLYWYRQAAGRGLQLLFYSVGIGQISSEVPQNLSASRPQDRQFILSSKKLLLSDSGFYLCAWSRDSQYEQYFGPGTRLTVT.

This clonotype occurred many times. The chain has TRBV4-2 and TRBJ2-1; D unresolved. The ends were cut back, 0 bases at V and 10 bases at J, with 10 bases in the middle. Germline CDR1 is LGHNA and CDR2 is YNFKEQ. The CDR3 sequence is 13 residues long. CDR3 sequence: CASSQDVATEQFF. CDR3 DNA: TGTGCCAGCAGCCAAGACGTTGCGACAGAGCAGTTCTTC.

In DNA, the CDR3 is TGTGCCAGCAGCCCGACAGGAGTTTACGAGCAGTACTTC. It encodes CASSPTGVYEQYF. The chain is built from TRBV7-9 and TRBJ2-7, with TRBD1 as a possible D gene (6 bases). Germline V gene lookup returns CDR1 SEHNR and CDR2 FQNEAQ (reference sequence). The CDR3 extends over 13 amino acids. The V and J ends lost 5 bases and 4 bases respectively, with 12 bases between them.

On this clonotype itself: A read error is possible here, since a much larger clone lies one base away. The chain combines TRBV7-3 with TRBJ2-2; a weak D match, TRBD1 (6 bases). CDR1 and CDR2 (germline): SGHTA, FQGTGA. This CDR3 comprises 16 residues. In nucleotides, the CDR3 is TGTGCCAGCAGCCGGCAGGGGCAAACGAACACCGTGGAGCTGTTTTTT. Protein product: CASSRQGQTNTVELFF.

This clonotype appeared a few times. V usage is TRBV7-2 and J usage is TRBJ1-1; D unresolved. Trimming removed 3 bases at V and 3 bases at J, with 8 bases between. Germline V gene data show CDR1 as SGHTA and CDR2 as FQGNSA. This CDR3 region has 13 residues. The CDR3 loop is CASSFEGDTEAFF. DNA of the CDR3: TGTGCCAGCAGCTTCGAAGGCGACACTGAAGCTTTCTTT.

Ten or more counts support this clonotype. The rearrangement joins TRBV7-3 to TRBJ2-3; D perhaps matches TRBD1 (5 bases). This CDR3 comprises 16 residues. Germline V gene data show CDR1 as SGHTA and CDR2 as FQGTGA. The V end lost 4 bases, the J end lost 0 bases, and 14 bases lay between the germline ends. The CDR3 DNA sequence: TGTGCCAGCAGCTCAAGGCTAGGGGCTAGCACAGATACGCAGTATTTT. Protein product: CASSSRLGASTDTQYF.

The chain is built from TRBV4-3 and TRBJ1-1; 12 bases fit TRBD1. The CDR3 loop spans 16 amino acids. J was trimmed by 6 bases and V by 0 bases; bases with no gene match: 5. Germline V gives CDR1 LGHNA, CDR2 YSLEER. Written as DNA, the CDR3 is TGCGCCAGCAGCCAAGATTTGGGACAGGGGGCAGCTGAAGCTTTCTTT. Protein sequence: CASSQDLGQGAAEAFF.

This clonotype was seen at least ten times. The chain carries TRBV7-9 and TRBJ2-7; TRBD1 matches at 8 bases. Germline lookup yields CDR1 SEHNR and CDR2 FQNEAQ (reference sequence). The CDR3 sequence is 16 residues long. The trim removed 5 bases at V and 6 bases at J, leaving 15 bases unmatched. The CDR3, as DNA: TGTGCCAGCAGCCCGCCCTCCACAGGGGGGCGGACCGAGCAGTACTTC. Its translation: CASSPPSTGGRTEQYF.

The V call is TRBV5-5, the J call TRBJ2-7, with D possibly matching TRBD2 (6 bases). Germline V gene lookup returns CDR1 SGHKS and CDR2 YYEKEE (reference sequence). The length of the CDR3 is 14 residues. V was cut by 4 bases and J by 2 bases, with 13 bases left in between. Here the CDR3 reads CASSVGGPAYEQYF. The CDR3 DNA is TGTGCCAGCAGCGTGGGGGGTCCCGCCTACGAGCAGTACTTC.

This clonotype was found many times. The chain carries TRBV5-6 and TRBJ2-7, with 8 nucleotides matching TRBD1. The CDR3 has 14 residues. Per the germline V gene, CDR1 is SGHDT and CDR2 is YYEEEE. The ends lost 5 bases at V and 3 bases at J; junction bases unmatched: 7. The CDR3 DNA reads as TGTGCCAGCAGGACGGGGACAGGCAACTACGAGCAGTACTTC. Translated: CASRTGTGNYEQYF.

This clonotype was seen more than once but under ten times. J is TRBJ2-5 and V is TRBV7-2; 7 bases agree with TRBD1. The V and J ends lost 5 bases and 7 bases, in that order; junction bases with no gene match: 13. The CDR3 length is 15 residues. Germline lookup yields CDR1 SGHTA and CDR2 FQGNSA. The CDR3: CASSPQTRGLGTQYF. For the CDR3, the DNA is TGTGCCAGCAGCCCGCAAACTAGGGGGCTCGGGACCCAGTACTTC.

This clonotype came up many times. The rearrangement joins TRBV11-3 to TRBJ2-2; D is ambiguous. The germline V and J ends were trimmed by 1 base and 11 bases, with 11 bases remaining between them. The germline V gene has CDR1 SGHNT and CDR2 YENEEA. The CDR3 is 13 amino acids. The CDR3 DNA follows: TGTGCCAGCAGCTTAGGAGGAGATCGAGAGCTGTTTTTT. This encodes CASSLGGDRELFF.

V gene TRBV6-2 or TRBV6-3 combines with J gene TRBJ2-1; 12 nucleotides match TRBD1. The junction had 8 bases not matched to a gene; V was cut back by 6 bases and J by 8 bases. The CDR3 consists of 15 residues. From germline, CDR1 is MNHEY and CDR2 SVGEGT. In nucleotides, the CDR3 is TGTGCCAGCAGCAACCGGGACAGGGGGCTGGATGAGCAGTTCTTC. It encodes CASSNRDRGLDEQFF.

This sequence joins TRBV2 and TRBJ1-4; possibly TRBD1 for D (6 bases). Germline-derived CDR1 and CDR2 are SNHLY and FYNNEI. This CDR3 comprises 13 residues. The CDR3 reads CASGRTVFEKLFF. CDR3 nucleotide sequence: TGTGCAAGCGGCAGGACAGTTTTCGAAAAACTGTTTTTT.